This T cell receptor (beta chain) is drawn from a study of cytomegalovirus exposure and HLA in healthy donors. Study results and caveats: Most sequenced TCRs were rare (though some public TCRs occurred in many donors).

The donors were healthy bone marrow donors. In the case of this clone: Antigen: not known.

Germline CDR1 and CDR2: SGHVS and FQNEAQ. The CDR3 totals 15 residues. V was cut by 2 bases and J by 2 bases, with 12 bases left in between. PCR primers comprised 60 Vbeta and 13 Jbeta primers. TCRdb's table, derived via immunoSEQ multiplex PCR, lists solely in-frame clones and lacks some. The table lists more than 45,000 clones, 70% to 85% of them singletons. Sequences were obtained from PBMCs. This sequence was found in a man aged 50-59 years in good health and CMV-seronegative. The chain links TRBV7-8 to TRBJ1-2, with D perhaps TRBD1 (6 bases). The CDR3 DNA follows: TGTGCCAGCAGCTTAACCAGGGGCCCAAACTATGGCTACACCTTC. It yields the protein CASSLTRGPNYGYTF.